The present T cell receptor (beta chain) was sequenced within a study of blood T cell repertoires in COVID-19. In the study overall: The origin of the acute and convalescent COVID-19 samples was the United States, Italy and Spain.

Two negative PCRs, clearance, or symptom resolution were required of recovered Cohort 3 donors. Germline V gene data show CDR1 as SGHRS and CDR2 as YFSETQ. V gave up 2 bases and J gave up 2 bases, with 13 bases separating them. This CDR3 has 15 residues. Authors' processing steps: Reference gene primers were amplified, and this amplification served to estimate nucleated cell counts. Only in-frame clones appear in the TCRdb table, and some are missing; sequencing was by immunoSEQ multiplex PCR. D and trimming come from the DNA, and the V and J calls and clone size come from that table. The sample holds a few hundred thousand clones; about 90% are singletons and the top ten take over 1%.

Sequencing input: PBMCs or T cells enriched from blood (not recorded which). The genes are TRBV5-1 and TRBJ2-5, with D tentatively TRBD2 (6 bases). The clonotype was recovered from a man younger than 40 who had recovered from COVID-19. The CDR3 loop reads CASSFYGGAQETQYF. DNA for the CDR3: TGCGCCAGCAGCTTCTACGGGGGAGCTCAAGAGACCCAGTACTTC.